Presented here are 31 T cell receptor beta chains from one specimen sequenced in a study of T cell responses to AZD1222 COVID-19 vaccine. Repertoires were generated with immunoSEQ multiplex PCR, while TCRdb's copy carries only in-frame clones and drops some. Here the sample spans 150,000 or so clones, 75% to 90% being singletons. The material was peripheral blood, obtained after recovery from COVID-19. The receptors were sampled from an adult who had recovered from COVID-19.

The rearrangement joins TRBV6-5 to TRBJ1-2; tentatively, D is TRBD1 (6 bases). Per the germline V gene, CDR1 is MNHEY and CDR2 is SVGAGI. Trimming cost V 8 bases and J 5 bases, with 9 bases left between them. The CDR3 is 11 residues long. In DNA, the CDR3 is TGTGCCAGCGGGGACACATATGGCTACACCTTC. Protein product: CASGDTYGYTF.

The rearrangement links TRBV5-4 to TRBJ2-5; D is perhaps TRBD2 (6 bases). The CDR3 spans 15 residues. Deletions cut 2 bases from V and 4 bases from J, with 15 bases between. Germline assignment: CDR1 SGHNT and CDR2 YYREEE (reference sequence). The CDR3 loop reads CASSLEPGGGETQYF. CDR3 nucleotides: TGTGCCAGCAGCTTAGAGCCCGGGGGAGGAGAGACCCAGTACTTC.

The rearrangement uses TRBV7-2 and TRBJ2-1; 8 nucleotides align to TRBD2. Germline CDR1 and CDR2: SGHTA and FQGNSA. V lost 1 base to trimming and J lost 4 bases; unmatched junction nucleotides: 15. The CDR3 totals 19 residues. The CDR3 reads CASSLEAGGTGSVYNEQFF. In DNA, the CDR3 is TGTGCCAGCAGCTTAGAGGCGGGGGGCACCGGGAGCGTTTACAATGAGCAGTTCTTC.

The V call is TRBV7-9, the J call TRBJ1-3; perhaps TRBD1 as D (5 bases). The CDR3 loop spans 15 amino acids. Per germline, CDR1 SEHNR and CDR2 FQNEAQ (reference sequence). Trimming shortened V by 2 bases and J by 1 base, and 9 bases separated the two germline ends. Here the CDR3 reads CASSLYGTSGNTIYF. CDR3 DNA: TGTGCCAGCAGCTTATACGGGACGTCTGGAAACACCATATATTTT.

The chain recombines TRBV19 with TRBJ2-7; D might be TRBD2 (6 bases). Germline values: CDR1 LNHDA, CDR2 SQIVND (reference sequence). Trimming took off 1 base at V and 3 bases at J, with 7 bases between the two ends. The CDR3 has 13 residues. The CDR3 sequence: CASSIGAGYEQYF. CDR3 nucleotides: TGTGCCAGTAGTATAGGAGCGGGCTACGAGCAGTACTTC.

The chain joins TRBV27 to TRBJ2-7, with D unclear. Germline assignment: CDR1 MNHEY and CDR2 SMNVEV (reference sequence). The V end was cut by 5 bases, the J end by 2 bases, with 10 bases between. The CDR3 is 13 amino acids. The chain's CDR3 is CASSALGTYEQYF. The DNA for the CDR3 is TGTGCCAGCAGTGCCCTGGGGACCTACGAGCAGTACTTC.

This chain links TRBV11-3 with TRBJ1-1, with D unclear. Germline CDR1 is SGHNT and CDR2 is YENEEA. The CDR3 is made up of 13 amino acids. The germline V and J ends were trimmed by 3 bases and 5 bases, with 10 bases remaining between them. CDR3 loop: CASSLTGRTEAFF. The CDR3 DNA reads TGTGCCAGCAGCTTGACGGGCCGGACTGAAGCTTTCTTT.

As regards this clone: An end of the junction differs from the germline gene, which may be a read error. The CDR3 nucleotides read TGTGCCAGCAGATACTGGGGCGCGGGAGGGACTGAAGCTTTCTTT. Encoded protein: CASRYWGAGGTEAFF. J is TRBJ1-1 and V is TRBV6-5; D possibly corresponds to TRBD1 (5 bases). Germline CDR1 reads MNHEY; CDR2 reads SVGAGI. The CDR3 consists of 15 residues.

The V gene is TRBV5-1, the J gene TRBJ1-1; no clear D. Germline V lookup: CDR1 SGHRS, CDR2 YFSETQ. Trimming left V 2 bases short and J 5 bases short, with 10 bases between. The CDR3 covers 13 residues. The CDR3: CASSFSEGTEAFF. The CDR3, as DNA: TGCGCCAGCAGCTTTTCGGAAGGGACTGAAGCTTTCTTT.

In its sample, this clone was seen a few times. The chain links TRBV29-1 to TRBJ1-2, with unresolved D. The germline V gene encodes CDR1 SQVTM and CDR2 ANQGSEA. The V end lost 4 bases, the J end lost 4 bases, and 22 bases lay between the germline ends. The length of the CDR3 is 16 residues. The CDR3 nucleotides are TGCAGCGTTGGGCTGTCCCCAGAGGTTATGGGCTATGGCTACACCTTC. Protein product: CSVGLSPEVMGYGYTF.

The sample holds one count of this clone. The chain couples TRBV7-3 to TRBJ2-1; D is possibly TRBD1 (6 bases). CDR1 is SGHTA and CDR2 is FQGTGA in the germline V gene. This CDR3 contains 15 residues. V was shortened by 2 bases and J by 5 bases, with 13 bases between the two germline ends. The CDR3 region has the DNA TGTGCCAGCAGCTTAGTGCAGGGGATAAACAATGAGCAGTTCTTC. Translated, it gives CASSLVQGINNEQFF.

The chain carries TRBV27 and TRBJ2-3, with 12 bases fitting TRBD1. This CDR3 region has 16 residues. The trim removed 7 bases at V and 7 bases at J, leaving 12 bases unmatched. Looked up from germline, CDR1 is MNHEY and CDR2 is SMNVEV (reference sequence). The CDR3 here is CASTYRGQGASNTQYF. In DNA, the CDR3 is TGTGCCAGCACCTATAGGGGACAGGGGGCGTCAAATACGCAGTATTTT.

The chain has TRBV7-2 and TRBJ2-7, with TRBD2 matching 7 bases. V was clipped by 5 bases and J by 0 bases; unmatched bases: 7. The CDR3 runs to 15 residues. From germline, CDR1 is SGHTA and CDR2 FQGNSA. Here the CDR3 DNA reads TGTGCCAGCAGCCTGGGAGGGGCGAACTCCTACGAGCAGTACTTC. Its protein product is CASSLGGANSYEQYF.

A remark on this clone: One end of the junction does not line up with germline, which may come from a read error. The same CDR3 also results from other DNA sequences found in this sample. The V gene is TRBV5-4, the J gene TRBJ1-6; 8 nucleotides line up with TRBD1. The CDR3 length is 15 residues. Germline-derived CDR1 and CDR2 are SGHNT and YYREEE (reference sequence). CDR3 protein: CASSLDRVGNSPLHF. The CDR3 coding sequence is TGTGCCAGCAGTTTGGACAGGGTTGGGAATTCACCCCTCCACTTT.

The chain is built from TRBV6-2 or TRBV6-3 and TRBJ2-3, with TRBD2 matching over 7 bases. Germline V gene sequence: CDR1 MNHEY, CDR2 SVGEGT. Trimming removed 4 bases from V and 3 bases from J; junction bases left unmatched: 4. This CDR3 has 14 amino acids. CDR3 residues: CASSWEGLTDTQYF. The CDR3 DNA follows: TGTGCCAGCAGTTGGGAGGGGCTGACAGATACGCAGTATTTT.

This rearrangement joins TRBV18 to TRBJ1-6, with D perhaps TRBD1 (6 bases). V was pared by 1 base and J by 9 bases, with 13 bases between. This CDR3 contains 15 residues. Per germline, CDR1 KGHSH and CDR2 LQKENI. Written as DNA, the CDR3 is TGTGCCAGCTCACCACGTGCGGGGGCAGCTTCACCCCTCCACTTT. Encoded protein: CASSPRAGAASPLHF.

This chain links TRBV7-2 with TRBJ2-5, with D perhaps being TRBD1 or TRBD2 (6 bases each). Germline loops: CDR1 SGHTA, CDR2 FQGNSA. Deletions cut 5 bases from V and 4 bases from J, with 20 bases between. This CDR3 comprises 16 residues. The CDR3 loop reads CASSQDLGGGGETQYF. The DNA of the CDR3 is TGTGCCAGCAGCCAGGATCTAGGGGGAGGTGGAGAGACCCAGTACTTC.

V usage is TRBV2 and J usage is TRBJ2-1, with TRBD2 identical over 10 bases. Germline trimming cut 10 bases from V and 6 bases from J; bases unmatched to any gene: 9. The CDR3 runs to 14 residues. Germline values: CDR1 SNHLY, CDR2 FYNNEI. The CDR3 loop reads CATSLAGTINEQFF. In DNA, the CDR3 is TGTGCCACCTCACTAGCGGGGACAATCAATGAGCAGTTCTTC.

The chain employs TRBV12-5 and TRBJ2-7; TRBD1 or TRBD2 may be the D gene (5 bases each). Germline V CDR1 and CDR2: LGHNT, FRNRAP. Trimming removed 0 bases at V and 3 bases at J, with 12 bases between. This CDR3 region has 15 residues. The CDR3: CASGLVFGTVYEQYF. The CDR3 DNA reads TGTGCTAGTGGTTTGGTATTTGGGACGGTCTACGAGCAGTACTTC.

The CDR3: CASSPLGTVINTGELFF. Written as DNA, the CDR3 is TGTGCCAGCAGCCCTCTCGGGACAGTGATTAACACCGGGGAGCTGTTTTTT. The V and J genes are TRBV27 and TRBJ2-2; 7 bases map to TRBD1. Trimming cost V 6 bases and J 2 bases; bases outside gene matches: 12. CDR3 length: 17 residues. CDR1 MNHEY and CDR2 SMNVEV come from the germline V gene (reference sequence).

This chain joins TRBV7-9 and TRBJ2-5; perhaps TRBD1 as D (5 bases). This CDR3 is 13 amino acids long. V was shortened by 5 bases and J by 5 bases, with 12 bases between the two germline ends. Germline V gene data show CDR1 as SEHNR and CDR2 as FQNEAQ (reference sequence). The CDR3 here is CASSVQGQETQYF. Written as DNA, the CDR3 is TGTGCCAGCAGCGTCCAGGGCCAGGAGACCCAGTACTTC.

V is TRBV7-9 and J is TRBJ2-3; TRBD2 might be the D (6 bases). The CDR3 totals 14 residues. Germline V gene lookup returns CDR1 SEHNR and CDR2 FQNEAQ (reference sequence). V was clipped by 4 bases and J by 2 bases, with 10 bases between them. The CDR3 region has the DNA TGTGCCAGCAGCTCGCGGGAATACACAGATACGCAGTATTTT. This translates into CASSSREYTDTQYF.

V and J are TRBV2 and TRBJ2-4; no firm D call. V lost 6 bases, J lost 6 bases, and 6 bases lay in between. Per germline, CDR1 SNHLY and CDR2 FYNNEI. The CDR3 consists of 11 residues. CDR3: CASSPGNIQYF. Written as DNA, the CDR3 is TGTGCCAGCAGCCCAGGAAACATTCAGTACTTC.

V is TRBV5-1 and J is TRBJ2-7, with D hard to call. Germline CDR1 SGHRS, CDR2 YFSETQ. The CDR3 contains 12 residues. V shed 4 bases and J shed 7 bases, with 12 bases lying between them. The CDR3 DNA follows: TGCGCCAGCAGCCCCGGTGGGTTTGAGCAGTACTTC. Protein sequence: CASSPGGFEQYF.

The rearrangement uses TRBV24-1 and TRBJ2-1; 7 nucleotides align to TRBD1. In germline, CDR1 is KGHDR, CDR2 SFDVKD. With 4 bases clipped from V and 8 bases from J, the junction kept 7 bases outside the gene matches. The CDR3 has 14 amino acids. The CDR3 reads CATSETGVSDEQFF. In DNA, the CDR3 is TGTGCCACCAGTGAAACAGGGGTTTCGGATGAGCAGTTCTTC.

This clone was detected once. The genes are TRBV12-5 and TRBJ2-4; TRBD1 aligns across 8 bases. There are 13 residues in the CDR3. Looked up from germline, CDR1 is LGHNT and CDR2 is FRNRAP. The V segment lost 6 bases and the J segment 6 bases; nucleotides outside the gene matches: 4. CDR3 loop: CASGPGGLNIQYF. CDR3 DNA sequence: TGTGCTAGTGGCCCAGGGGGCTTAAACATTCAGTACTTC.

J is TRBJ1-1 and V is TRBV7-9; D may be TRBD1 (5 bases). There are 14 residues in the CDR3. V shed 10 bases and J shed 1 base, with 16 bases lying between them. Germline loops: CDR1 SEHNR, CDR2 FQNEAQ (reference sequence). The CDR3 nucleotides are TGTGCCACCCGACTCGGGACGGCGAACACTGAAGCTTTCTTT. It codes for CATRLGTANTEAFF.

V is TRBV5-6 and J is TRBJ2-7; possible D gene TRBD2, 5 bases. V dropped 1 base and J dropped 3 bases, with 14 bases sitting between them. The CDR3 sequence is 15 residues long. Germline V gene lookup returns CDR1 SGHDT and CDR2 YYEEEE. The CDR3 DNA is TGTGCCAGCAGCTTGATATCGGGATGGGGCTACGAGCAGTACTTC. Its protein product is CASSLISGWGYEQYF. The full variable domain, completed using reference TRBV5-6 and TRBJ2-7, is DAGVTQSPTHLIKTRGQQVTLRCSPKSGHDTVSWYQQALGQGPQFIFQYYEEEERQRGNFPDRFSGHQFPNYSSELNVNALLLGDSALYLCASSLISGWGYEQYFGPGTRLTVT.

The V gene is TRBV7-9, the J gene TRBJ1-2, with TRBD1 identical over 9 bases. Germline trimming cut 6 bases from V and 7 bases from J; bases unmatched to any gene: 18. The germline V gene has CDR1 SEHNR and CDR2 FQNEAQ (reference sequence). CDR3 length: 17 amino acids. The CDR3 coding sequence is TGTGCCAGCAGACACAGGGACAGGGTAACCTCTCTGGGTGGCTACACCTTC. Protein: CASRHRDRVTSLGGYTF. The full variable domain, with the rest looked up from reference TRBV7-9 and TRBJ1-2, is DTGVSQNPRHKITKRGQNVTFRCDPISEHNRLYWYRQTLGQGPEFLTYFQNEAQLEKSRLLSDRFSAERPKGSFSTLEIQRTEQGDSAMYLCASRHRDRVTSLGGYTFGSGTRLTVV.

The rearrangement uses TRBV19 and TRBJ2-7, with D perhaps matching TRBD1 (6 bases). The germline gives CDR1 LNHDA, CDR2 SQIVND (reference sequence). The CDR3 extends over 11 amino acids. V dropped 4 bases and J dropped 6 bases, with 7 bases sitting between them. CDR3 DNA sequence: TGTGCCAGTAGTAGAGGGGGCGAGCAGTACTTC. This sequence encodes CASSRGGEQYF.

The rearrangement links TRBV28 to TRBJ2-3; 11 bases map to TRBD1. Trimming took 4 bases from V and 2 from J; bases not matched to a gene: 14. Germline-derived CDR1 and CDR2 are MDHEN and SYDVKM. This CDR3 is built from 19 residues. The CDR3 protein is CASSSGDRGFPRATDTQYF. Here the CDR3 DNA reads TGTGCCAGCAGTTCAGGGGACAGGGGGTTTCCTAGGGCCACAGATACGCAGTATTTT.